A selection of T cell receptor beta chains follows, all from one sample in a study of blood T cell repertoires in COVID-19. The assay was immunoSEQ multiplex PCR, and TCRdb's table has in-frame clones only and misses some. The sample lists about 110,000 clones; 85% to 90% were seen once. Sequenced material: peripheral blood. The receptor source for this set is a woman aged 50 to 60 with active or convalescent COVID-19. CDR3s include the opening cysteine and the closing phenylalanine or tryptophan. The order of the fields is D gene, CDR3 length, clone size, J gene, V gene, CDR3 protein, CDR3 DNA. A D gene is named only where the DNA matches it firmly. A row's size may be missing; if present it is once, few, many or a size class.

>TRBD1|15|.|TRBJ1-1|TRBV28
CASTGAGQGITEAFF
TGTGCCAGCACTGGGGCGGGACAGGGCATCACTGAAGCTTTCTTT
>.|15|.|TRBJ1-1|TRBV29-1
CSVEGGRDMNTEAFF
TGCAGCGTTGAAGGCGGCAGGGACATGAACACTGAAGCTTTCTTT
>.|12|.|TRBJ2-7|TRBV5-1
CASKMTRGEQYF
TGCGCCAGCAAAATGACTAGAGGCGAGCAGTACTTC
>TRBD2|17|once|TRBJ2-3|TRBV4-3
CASSQDLSGRAADTQYF
TGCGCCAGCAGCCAAGACCTTAGCGGGAGGGCCGCAGATACGCAGTATTTT
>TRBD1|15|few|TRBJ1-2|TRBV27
CASSSPGQGFYGYTF
TGTGCCAGCAGTTCCCCGGGACAGGGTTTCTATGGCTACACCTTC
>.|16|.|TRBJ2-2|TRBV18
CASSPLGTPNTGELFF
TGTGCCAGCTCACCATTAGGGACTCCGAACACCGGGGAGCTGTTTTTT
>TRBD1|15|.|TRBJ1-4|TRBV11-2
CASSLGGGLVEKLFF
TGTGCCAGCAGCTTAGGAGGGGGCCTGGTTGAAAAACTGTTTTTT
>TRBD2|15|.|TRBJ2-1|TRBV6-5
CASSKTSGNNNEQFF
TGTGCCAGCAGTAAGACTAGCGGGAACAACAATGAGCAGTTCTTC
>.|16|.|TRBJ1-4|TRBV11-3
CASSLLGQAETEKLFF
TGTGCCAGCAGCCTCCTTGGACAAGCTGAAACTGAAAAACTGTTTTTT
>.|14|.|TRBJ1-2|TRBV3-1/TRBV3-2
CASSQSEFDYGYTF
TGTGCCAGCAGCCAGAGTGAGTTTGACTATGGCTACACCTTC
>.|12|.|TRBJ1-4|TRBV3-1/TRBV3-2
CASSRGNEKLFF
TGTGCCAGCAGCCGCGGAAATGAAAAACTGTTTTTT
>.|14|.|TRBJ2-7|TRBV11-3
CASSLSGLFYEQYF
TGTGCCAGCAGCTTAAGCGGGCTCTTCTACGAGCAGTACTTC
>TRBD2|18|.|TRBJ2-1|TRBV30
CAWSVLGGSPMEVNEQFF
TGTGCCTGGAGTGTACTTGGCGGGAGCCCCATGGAAGTCAATGAGCAGTTCTTC
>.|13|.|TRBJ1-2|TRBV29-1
CSVAPRTGYGYTF
TGCAGCGTTGCCCCCCGGACGGGGTATGGCTACACCTTC
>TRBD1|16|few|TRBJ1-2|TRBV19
CASSTRDRGYNYGYTF
TGTGCCAGTAGTACCAGGGACAGGGGGTATAACTATGGCTACACCTTC
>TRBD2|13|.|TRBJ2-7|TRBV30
CAGTSGYSYEQYF
TGTGCCGGAACTAGCGGATACTCCTACGAGCAGTACTTC
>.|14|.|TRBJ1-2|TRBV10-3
CAISESRGNYGYTF
TGTGCCATCAGTGAGTCGAGAGGTAACTATGGCTACACCTTC
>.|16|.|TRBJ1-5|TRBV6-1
CASSVQVLDGNQPQHF
TGTGCCAGCAGTGTCCAGGTCCTGGATGGCAATCAGCCCCAGCATTTT
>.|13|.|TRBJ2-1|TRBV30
CAWSSRTTNEQFF
TGTGCCTGGAGCTCAAGGACAACTAATGAGCAGTTCTTC
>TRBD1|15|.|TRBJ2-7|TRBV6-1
CASSEAPGGAYEQYF
TGTGCCAGCAGTGAAGCCCCAGGGGGCGCCTACGAGCAGTACTTC
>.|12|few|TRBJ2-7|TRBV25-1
CASSAGGREQYF
TGTGCCAGCAGTGCCGGAGGGCGCGAGCAGTACTTC
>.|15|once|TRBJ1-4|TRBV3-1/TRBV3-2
CASSHQFATNEKLFF
TGTGCCAGCAGCCACCAGTTCGCAACTAATGAAAAACTGTTTTTT
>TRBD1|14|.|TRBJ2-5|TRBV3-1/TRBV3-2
CASSQEDREETQYF
TGTGCCAGCAGCCAAGAGGACAGGGAAGAGACCCAGTACTTC
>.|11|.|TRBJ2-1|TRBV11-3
CASSSGVEQFF
TGTGCCAGCAGCTCCGGGGTAGAGCAGTTCTTC
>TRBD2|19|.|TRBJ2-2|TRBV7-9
CASSLGLAGPPLGAGELFF
TGTGCCAGCAGCTTGGGACTAGCGGGACCTCCCTTGGGGGCCGGGGAGCTGTTTTTT